The clone carrying this T cell receptor (beta chain) appeared a single time. Its target is unknown. This sample is drawn from a study of lymphopenia after photon versus proton radiotherapy. The V end lost 3 bases, the J end lost 4 bases, and 10 bases lay between the germline ends. The V gene's germline CDR1 is MNHEY and CDR2 SMNVEV (reference sequence). The CDR3 length is 15 residues. The assay was immunoSEQ multiplex PCR, and TCRdb's table has in-frame clones only and misses some. The sample has thousands of clones; approximately 91% are singletons. The study's findings and limits: Proton therapy kept repertoires fairly stable, unlike photons, which gained effector/memory cells. Survival link was tested only in deceased patients; proton benefit remains a possibility.

This receptor was taken from a woman aged 65 to 85 with pancreatic cancer. Sequencing used peripheral blood, obtained from a patient treated with photon-based radiotherapy. The chain has TRBV27 and TRBJ1-6; D might be TRBD1 (6 bases). Written as DNA, the CDR3 is TGTGCCAGCAGTTTCCGAGGACAGTATAATTCACCCCTCCACTTT. This codes for CASSFRGQYNSPLHF.